This T cell receptor (beta chain) was obtained from a study of tumor-infiltrating lymphocytes in primary liver carcinoma. Germline V gene lookup returns CDR1 MDHEN and CDR2 SYDVKM. This CDR3 has 15 amino acids. Trimming removed 6 bases at V and 4 bases at J, with 18 bases between. Of note for this clonotype: A much larger clone sits a single nucleotide away, making a read error possible.

The source material, roughly 18-33 mg of unsorted bulk tissue, was used to co-extract RNA and DNA. Priming with a constant-region primer yielded TCR beta cDNA from about 480 ng total RNA. ARM-PCR, slightly modified, supplied the TCR beta libraries through three nested multiplex PCR rounds. TRBV1-TRBV30 forward primers paired with a C-beta reverse primer drove the first two PCR rounds, around 9 cycles each. One entry per CDR3 protein results from TCRdb running MiXCR on the multiplex PCR reads. The table lists tens of thousands of distinct CDR3 sequences, approximately 77% of them singletons. The sequenced material came from liver tumor tissue from sampling region 1. Subset in this sample: tumor region T1, superior pole. This clonotype was obtained from a man between 40 and 49 years old with primary liver carcinoma and hepatitis B virus infection. The gene calls are TRBV28 and TRBJ2-5; a possible D gene is TRBD2 (5 bases). This chain's CDR3 is CASSLGGGSGETQYF. In nucleotides, the CDR3 is TGTGCCAGCAGCCTGGGTGGTGGGAGCGGAGAGACCCAGTACTTC.